This TCR beta chain was sequenced for a study of blood T cell repertoires in COVID-19. Overall study context: The cDNA or gDNA used as material had been derived from T cells, B-cell-depleted T cells, or PBMCs.

This CDR3 is built from 17 residues. Looked up from germline, CDR1 is SGHTA and CDR2 is FQGTGA. Trimming pared 0 bases from V and 8 bases from J, leaving 20 bases between. The data were produced by immunoSEQ multiplex PCR, yet TCRdb's version contains in-frame clones alone and is incomplete. The sample has about 150,000 clones, approximately 90% seen once. Sequenced sample: peripheral blood. The chain employs TRBV7-3 and TRBJ2-1; D is unresolved. The source of this sequence is a woman in her thirties or forties with acute or convalescent COVID-19. CDR3 sequence reads: CASSLTLGQRSGYEQFF. The CDR3 coding sequence is TGTGCCAGCAGCTTAACGTTGGGTCAGCGATCCGGATATGAGCAGTTCTTC.